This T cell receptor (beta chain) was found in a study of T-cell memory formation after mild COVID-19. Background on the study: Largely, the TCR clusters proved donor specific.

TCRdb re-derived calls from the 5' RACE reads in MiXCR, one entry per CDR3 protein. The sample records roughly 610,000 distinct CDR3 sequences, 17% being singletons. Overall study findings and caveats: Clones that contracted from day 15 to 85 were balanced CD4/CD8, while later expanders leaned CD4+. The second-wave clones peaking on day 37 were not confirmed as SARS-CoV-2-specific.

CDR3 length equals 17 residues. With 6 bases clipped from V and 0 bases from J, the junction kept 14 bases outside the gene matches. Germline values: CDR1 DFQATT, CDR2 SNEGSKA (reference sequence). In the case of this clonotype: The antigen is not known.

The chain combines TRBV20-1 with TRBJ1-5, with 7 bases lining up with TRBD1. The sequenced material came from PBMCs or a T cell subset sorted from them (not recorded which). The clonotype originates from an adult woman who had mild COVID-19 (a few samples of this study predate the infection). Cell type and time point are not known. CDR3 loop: CSASHRDRSFSNQPQHF. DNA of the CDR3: TGCAGTGCCTCTCACCGGGACAGATCGTTTAGCAATCAGCCCCAGCATTTT.